This section outlines one T cell receptor beta chain sequence together with its context. This sample is drawn from a study of blood T cell repertoires in COVID-19. Study summary: Whether acute or convalescent, the COVID-19 samples came from the United States, Italy and Spain.

Only in-frame clones appear in the TCRdb table, and some are missing; sequencing was by immunoSEQ multiplex PCR. Of hundreds of thousands of clones in the sample, 83% were seen once. Those who participated ranged in age from roughly 18 to 89 years and resided in about two dozen US areas. Losses at the gene ends were 8 bases for V and 7 bases for J; bases not matched to a gene: 14. The CDR3 covers 16 residues. The germline CDR1 and CDR2 sequences are LNHDA and SQIVND (reference sequence). What was sequenced was PBMCs or T cells enriched from blood (not recorded which). The genes are TRBV19 and TRBJ2-1; TRBD2 matches at 10 bases. This clonotype was obtained from a woman aged 45-60 years who had been exposed to COVID-19. The CDR3 protein is CASRPRLAGESNEQFF. CDR3 bases: TGTGCCAGTCGCCCTCGGCTAGCGGGGGAATCTAATGAGCAGTTCTTC.